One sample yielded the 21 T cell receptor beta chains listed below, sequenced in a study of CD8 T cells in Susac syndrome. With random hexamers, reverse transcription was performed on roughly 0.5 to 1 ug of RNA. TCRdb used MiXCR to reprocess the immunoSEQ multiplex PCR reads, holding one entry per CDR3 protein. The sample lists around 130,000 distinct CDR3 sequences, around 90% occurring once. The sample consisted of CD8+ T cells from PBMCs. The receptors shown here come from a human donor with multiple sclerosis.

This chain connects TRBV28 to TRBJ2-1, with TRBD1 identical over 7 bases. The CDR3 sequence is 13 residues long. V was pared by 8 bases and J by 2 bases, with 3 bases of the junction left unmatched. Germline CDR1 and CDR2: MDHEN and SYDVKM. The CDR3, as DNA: TGTGCCAGCGTGACAGGGACCTACAATGAGCAGTTCTTC. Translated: CASVTGTYNEQFF.

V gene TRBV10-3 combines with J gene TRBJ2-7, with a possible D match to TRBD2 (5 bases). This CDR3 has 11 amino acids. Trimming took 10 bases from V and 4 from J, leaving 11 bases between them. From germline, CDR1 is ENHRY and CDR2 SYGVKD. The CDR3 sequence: CATTSGYEQYF. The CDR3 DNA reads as TGTGCCACTACGTCGGGATACGAGCAGTACTTC.

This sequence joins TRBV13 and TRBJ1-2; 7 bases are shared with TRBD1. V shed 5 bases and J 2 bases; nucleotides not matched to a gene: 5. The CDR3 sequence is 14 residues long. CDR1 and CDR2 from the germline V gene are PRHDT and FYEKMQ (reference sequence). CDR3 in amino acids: CASSARQGNYGYTF. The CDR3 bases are TGTGCCAGCAGCGCCCGACAGGGAAACTATGGCTACACCTTC.

CDR3 protein: CASSLERATYEQYF. Here the CDR3 DNA reads TGTGCCAGCAGCTTGGAGAGGGCCACCTACGAGCAGTACTTC. This chain uses TRBV5-6 with TRBJ2-7; D perhaps matches TRBD2 (5 bases). The V gene lost 0 bases and the J gene lost 2 bases, with 9 bases spanning the gap. This CDR3 has 14 amino acids. Germline values: CDR1 SGHDT, CDR2 YYEEEE.

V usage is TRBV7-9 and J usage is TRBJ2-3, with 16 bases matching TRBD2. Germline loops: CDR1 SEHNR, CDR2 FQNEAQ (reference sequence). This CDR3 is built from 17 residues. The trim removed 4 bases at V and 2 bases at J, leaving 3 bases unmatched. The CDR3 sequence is CASSSGLAGGHTDTQYF. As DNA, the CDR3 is TGTGCCAGCAGCTCGGGACTAGCGGGAGGGCACACAGATACGCAGTATTTT.

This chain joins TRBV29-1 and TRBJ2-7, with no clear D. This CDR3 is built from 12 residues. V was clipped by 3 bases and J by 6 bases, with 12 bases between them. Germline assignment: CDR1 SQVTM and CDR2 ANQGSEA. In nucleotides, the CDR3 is TGCAGCGTTGAGTTCCACTCCGCCGAGCAGTACTTC. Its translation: CSVEFHSAEQYF.

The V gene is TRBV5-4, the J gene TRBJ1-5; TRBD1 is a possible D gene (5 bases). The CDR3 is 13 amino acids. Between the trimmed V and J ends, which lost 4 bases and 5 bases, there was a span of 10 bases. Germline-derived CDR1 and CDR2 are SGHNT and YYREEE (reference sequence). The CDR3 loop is CASSRRGDQPQHF. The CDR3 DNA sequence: TGTGCCAGCAGCCGGAGAGGGGATCAGCCCCAGCATTTT.

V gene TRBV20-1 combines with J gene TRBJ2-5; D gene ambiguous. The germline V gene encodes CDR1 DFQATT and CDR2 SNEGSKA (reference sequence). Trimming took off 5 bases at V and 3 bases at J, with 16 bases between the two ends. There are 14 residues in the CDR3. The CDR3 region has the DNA TGCAGTGCTCGCCTTTTGATCCCTGAAGAGACCCAGTACTTC. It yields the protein CSARLLIPEETQYF.

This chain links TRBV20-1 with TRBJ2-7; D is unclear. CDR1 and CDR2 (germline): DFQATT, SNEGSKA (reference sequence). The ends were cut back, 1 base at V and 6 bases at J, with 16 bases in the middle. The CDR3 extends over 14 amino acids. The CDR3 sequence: CSARAPAGPAEQYF. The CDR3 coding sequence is TGCAGTGCTAGAGCCCCGGCAGGACCGGCCGAGCAGTACTTC.

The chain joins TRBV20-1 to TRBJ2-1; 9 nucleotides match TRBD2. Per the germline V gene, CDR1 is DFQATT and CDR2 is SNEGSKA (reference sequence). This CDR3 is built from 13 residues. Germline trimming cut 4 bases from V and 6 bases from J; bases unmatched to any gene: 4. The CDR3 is CSAMAGGFNEQFF. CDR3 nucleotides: TGCAGTGCTATGGCGGGAGGGTTCAATGAGCAGTTCTTC.

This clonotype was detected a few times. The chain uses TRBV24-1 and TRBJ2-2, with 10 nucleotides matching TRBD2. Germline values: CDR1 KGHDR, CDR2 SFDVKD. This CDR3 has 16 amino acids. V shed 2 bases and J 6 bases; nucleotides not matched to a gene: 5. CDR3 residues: CATSDSAGGPSGELFF. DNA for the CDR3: TGTGCCACCAGTGATTCAGCGGGAGGGCCCTCCGGGGAGCTGTTTTTT.

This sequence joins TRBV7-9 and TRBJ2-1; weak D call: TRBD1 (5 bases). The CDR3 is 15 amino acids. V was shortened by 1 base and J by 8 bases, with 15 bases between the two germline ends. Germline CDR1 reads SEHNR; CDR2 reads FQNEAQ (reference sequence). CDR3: CASSLGTFTGDEQFF. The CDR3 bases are TGTGCCAGCAGCTTAGGGACATTCACGGGCGATGAGCAGTTCTTC. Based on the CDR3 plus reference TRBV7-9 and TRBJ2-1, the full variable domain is DTGVSQNPRHKITKRGQNVTFRCDPISEHNRLYWYRQTLGQGPEFLTYFQNEAQLEKSRLLSDRFSAERPKGSFSTLEIQRTEQGDSAMYLCASSLGTFTGDEQFFGPGTRLTVL.

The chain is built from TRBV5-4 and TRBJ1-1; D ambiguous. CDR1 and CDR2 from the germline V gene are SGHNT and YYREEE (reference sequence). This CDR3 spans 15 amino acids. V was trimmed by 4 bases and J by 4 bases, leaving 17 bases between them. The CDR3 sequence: CASSLLGVESTEAFF. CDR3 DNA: TGTGCCAGCAGCCTCCTCGGGGTAGAAAGCACTGAAGCTTTCTTT.

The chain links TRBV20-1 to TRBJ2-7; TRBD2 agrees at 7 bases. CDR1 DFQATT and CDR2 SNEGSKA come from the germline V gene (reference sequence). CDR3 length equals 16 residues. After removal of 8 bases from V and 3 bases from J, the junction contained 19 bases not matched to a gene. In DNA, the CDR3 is TGCAGTACAAGGTTTAGGGGCGGGAGTCCGGGCTACGAGCAGTACTTC. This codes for CSTRFRGGSPGYEQYF.

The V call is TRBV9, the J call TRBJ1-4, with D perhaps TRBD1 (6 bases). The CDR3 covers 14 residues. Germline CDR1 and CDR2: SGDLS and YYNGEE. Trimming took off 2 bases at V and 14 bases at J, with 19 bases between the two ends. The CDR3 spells CASSVSGGPGGLFF. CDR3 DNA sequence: TGTGCCAGCAGCGTTTCGGGGGGCCCTGGAGGTCTGTTTTTT.

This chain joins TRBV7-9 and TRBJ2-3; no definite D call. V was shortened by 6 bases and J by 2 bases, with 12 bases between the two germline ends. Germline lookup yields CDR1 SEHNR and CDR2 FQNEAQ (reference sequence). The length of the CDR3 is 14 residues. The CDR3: CASSLGNPTDTQYF. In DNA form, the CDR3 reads TGTGCCAGCAGTTTGGGGAACCCCACAGATACGCAGTATTTT. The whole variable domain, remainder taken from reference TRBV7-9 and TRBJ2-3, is DTGVSQNPRHKITKRGQNVTFRCDPISEHNRLYWYRQTLGQGPEFLTYFQNEAQLEKSRLLSDRFSAERPKGSFSTLEIQRTEQGDSAMYLCASSLGNPTDTQYFGPGTRLTVL.

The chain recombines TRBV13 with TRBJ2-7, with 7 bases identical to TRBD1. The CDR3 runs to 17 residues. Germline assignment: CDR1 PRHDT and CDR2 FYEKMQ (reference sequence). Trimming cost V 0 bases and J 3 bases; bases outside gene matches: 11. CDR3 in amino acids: CASSLGIDRVGGYEQYF. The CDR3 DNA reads TGTGCCAGCAGCTTAGGAATCGACAGGGTAGGAGGCTACGAGCAGTACTTC.

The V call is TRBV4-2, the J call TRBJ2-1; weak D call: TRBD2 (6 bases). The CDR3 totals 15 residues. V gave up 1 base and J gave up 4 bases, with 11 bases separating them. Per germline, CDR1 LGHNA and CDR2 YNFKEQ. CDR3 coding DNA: TGTGCCAGCAGCCAAGCTTGGGGGGTTTACAATGAGCAGTTCTTC. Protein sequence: CASSQAWGVYNEQFF.

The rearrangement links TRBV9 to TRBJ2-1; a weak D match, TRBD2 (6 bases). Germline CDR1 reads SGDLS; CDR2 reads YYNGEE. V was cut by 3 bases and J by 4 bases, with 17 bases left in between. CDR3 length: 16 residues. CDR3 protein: CASSEPMAGTYNEQFF. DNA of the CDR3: TGTGCCAGCAGCGAACCCATGGCGGGAACTTACAATGAGCAGTTCTTC.

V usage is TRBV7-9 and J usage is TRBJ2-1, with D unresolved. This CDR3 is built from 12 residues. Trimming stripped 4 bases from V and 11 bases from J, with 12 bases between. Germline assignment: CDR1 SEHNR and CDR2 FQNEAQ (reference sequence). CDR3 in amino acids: CASSSITDQQFF. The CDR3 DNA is TGTGCCAGCAGCTCGATTACTGATCAGCAGTTCTTC. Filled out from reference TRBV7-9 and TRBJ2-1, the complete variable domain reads DTGVSQNPRHKITKRGQNVTFRCDPISEHNRLYWYRQTLGQGPEFLTYFQNEAQLEKSRLLSDRFSAERPKGSFSTLEIQRTEQGDSAMYLCASSSITDQQFFGPGTRLTVL.

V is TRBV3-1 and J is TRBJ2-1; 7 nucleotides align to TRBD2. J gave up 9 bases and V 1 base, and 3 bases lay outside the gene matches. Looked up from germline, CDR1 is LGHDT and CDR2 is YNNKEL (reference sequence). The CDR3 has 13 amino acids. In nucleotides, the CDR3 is TGTGCCAGCAGCCAAGGGCGGGAGCTTGAGCAGTTCTTC. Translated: CASSQGRELEQFF.